This T cell receptor beta chain was identified in a study of tumor-infiltrating lymphocytes in localized non-small cell lung cancer. Study summary: From each patient, both tumor and uninvolved lung, non-adjacent to tumor, were sampled.

Comments on this clone: Its antigen remains unidentified.

Trimming removed 3 bases from V and 8 bases from J, with 13 bases in between. Germline loops: CDR1 GTSNPN, CDR2 SVGIG (reference sequence). The CDR3 length is 13 residues. General study findings and limits: Tumor T-cell fraction from TCR sequencing was not associated with recurrence-free survival (p = 0.61). Different pieces of the same tissue were used for each assay. TCR sequencing covered a subset of patients with enough tissue.

Repertoires were generated with immunoSEQ multiplex PCR, while TCRdb's copy carries only in-frame clones and drops some. This table has approximately 16,000 clones, approximately 49% appearing once. The sequencing sample was made of lung tumor tissue. The receptor's source is a human donor with non-small cell lung cancer. The chain recombines TRBV30 with TRBJ1-4, with D perhaps matching TRBD1 (6 bases). CDR3 bases: TGTGCCTGGAGATATCGGGGGCGGGAAAAACTGTTTTTT. Protein sequence: CAWRYRGREKLFF.